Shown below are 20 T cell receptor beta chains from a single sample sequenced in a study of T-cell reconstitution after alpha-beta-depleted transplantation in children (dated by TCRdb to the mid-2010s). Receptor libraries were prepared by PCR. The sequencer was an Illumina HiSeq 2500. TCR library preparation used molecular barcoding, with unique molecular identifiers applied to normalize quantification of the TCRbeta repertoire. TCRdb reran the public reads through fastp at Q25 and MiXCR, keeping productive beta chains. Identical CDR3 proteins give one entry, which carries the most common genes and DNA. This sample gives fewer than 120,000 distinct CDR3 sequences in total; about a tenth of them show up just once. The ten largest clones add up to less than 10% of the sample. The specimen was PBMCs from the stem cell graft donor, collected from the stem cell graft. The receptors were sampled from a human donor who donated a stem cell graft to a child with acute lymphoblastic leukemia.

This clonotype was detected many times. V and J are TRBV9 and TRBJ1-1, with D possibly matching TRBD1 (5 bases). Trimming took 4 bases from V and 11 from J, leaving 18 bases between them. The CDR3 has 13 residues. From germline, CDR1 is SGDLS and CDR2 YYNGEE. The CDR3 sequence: CASSFQGEGEAFF. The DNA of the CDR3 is TGTGCCAGCAGCTTCCAAGGGGAAGGGGAGGCTTTCTTT.

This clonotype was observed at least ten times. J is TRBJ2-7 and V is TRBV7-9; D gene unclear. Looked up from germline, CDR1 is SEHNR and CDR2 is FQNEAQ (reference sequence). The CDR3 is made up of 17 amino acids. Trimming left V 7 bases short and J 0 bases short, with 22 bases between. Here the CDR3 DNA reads TGTGCCAGCACCTTGGTGGACGAGGCCTGGGGCTCCTACGAGCAGTACTTC. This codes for CASTLVDEAWGSYEQYF.

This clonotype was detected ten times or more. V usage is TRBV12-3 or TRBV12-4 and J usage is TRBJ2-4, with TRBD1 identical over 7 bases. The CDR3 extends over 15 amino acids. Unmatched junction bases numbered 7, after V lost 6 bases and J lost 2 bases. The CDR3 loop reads CASSQIQGPKNIQYF. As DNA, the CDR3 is TGTGCCAGCAGCCAAATACAGGGGCCCAAAAACATTCAGTACTTC.

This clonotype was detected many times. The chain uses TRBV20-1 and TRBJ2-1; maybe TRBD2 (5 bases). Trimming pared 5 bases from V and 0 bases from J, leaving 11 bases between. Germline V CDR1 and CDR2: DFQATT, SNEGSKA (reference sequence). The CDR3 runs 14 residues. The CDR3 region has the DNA TGCAGTGCTCTCAGCGGTCTCTCCTACAATGAGCAGTTCTTC. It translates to CSALSGLSYNEQFF.

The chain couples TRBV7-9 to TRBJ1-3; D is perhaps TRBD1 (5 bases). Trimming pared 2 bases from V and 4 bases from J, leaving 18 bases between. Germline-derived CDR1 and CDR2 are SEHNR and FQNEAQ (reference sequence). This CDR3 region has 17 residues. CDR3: CASSLPGHRKGGNTIYF. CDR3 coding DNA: TGTGCCAGCAGCTTACCCGGACATAGGAAAGGAGGAAACACCATATATTTT.

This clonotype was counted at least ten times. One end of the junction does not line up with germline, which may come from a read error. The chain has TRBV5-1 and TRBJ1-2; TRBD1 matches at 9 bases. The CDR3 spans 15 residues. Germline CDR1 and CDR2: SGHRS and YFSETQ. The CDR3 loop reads CASSSTTGGSPDSSF. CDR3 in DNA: TGCGCCAGCAGCTCTACGACAGGGGGTTCCCCCGATAGCTCCTTC.

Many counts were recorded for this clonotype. The CDR3 region has the DNA TGTGCCAGCGCCCAGCTCTATGGCTACACCTTC. Its translation: CASAQLYGYTF. The V and J genes are TRBV28 and TRBJ1-2; D not certain. Germline V gene lookup returns CDR1 MDHEN and CDR2 SYDVKM. The V and J ends lost 8 bases and 4 bases respectively, with 8 bases between them. This CDR3 has 11 residues.

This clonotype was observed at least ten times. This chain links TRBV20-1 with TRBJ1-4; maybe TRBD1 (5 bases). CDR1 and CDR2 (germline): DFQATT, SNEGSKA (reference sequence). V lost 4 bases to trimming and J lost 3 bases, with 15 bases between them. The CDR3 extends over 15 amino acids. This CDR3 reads CSATRPRGANEKLFF. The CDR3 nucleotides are TGCAGTGCTACCCGACCCCGAGGGGCTAATGAAAAACTGTTTTTT.

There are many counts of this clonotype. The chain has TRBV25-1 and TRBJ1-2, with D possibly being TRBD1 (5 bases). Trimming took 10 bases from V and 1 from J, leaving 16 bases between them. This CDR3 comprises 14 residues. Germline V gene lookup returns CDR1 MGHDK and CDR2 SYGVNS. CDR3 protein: CATEGPPINYGYTF. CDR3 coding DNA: TGTGCCACCGAGGGACCGCCGATTAACTATGGCTACACCTTC.

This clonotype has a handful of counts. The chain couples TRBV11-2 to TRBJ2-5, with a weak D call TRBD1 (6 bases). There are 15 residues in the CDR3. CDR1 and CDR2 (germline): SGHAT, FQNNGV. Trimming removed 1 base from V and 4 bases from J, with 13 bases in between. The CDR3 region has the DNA TGTGCCAGCAGCTTAGTTTTGGACAGCCGAGAGACCCAGTACTTC. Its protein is CASSLVLDSRETQYF.

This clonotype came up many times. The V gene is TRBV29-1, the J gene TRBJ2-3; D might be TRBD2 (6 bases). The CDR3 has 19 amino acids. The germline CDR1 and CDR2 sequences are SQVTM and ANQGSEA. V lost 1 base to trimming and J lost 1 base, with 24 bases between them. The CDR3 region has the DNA TGCAGCGTTGAAGGGAGGGATTCGGGGACTGGACCACGCACAGATACGCAGTATTTT. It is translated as CSVEGRDSGTGPRTDTQYF.

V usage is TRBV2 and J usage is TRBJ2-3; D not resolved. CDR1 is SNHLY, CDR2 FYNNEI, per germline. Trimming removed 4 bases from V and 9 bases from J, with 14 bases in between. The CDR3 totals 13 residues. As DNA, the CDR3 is TGTGCCAGCAGTGGGGTAGCCGCCGGAACGCAGTATTTT. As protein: CASSGVAAGTQYF.

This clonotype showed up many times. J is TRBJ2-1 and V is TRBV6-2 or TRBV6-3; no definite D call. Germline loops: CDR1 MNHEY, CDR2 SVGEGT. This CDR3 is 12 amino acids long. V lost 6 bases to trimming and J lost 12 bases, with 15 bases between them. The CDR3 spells CASSLAREWQFF. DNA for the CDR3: TGTGCCAGCAGCCTGGCCCGAGAGTGGCAGTTCTTC.

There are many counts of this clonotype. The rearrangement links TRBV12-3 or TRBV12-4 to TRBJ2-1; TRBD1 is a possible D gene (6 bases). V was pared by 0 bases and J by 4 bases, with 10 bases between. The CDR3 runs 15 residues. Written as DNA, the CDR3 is TGTGCCAGCAGTTTAGCTCAGGGGTTATACAATGAGCAGTTCTTC. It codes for CASSLAQGLYNEQFF.

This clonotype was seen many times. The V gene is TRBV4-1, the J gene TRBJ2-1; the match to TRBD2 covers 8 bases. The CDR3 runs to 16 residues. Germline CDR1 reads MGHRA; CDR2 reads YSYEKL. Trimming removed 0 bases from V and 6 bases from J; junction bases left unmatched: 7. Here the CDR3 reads CASSQEGGLGPNEQFF. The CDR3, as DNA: TGCGCCAGCAGCCAAGAAGGGGGACTAGGCCCCAATGAGCAGTTCTTC.

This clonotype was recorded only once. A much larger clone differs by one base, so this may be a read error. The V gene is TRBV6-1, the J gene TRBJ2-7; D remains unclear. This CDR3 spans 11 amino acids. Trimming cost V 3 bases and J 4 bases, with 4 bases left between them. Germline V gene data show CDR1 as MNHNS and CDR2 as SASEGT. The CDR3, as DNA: TGTGCCAGCAGTGAGGCGTACGAGCAGTACTTC. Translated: CASSEAYEQYF.

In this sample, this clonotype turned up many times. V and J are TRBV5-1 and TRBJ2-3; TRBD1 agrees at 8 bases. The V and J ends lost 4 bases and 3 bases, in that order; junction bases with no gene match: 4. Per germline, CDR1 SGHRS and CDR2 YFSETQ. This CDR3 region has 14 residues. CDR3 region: CASSVRQGTDTQYF. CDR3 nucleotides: TGCGCCAGCAGCGTCCGACAGGGGACAGATACGCAGTATTTT.

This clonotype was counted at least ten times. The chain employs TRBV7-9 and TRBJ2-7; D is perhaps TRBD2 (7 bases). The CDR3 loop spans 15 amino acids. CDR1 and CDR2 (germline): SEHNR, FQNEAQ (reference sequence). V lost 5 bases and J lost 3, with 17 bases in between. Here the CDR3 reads CASSPGGLASYEQYF. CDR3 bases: TGTGCCAGCAGCCCCGGGGGGCTAGCGAGCTACGAGCAGTACTTC.

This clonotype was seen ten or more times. This CDR3 is CASSYSTSGRGNEQFF. The CDR3 DNA follows: TGTGCCAGCAGTTACTCGACTAGCGGGAGAGGCAATGAGCAGTTCTTC. The V gene is TRBV6-5, the J gene TRBJ2-1; 12 bases match TRBD2. Germline lookup yields CDR1 MNHEY and CDR2 SVGAGI. J lost 6 bases, V lost 0 bases, and 3 bases had no gene match. This CDR3 is 16 amino acids long.

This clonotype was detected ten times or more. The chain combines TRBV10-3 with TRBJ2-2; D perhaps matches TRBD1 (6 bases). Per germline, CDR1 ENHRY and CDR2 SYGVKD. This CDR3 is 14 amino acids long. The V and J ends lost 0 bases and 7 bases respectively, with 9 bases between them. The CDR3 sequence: CAISESGASGELFF. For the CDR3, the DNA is TGTGCCATCAGTGAGTCGGGGGCGAGCGGGGAGCTGTTTTTT.